This T cell receptor (beta chain) derives from a study of regulatory T cells in long-lasting Graves disease. As to this clonotype: Its antigen is currently unknown.

The time point denotes: newly diagnosed GD, antithyroid drugs for less than 3 months. The TCR library was prepared using RNA isolated from PBMCs. Doctors identified Graves' disease using the American Thyroid Association guidelines. Whole-study results and caveats: Persistent disease exhibited a predilection for TRBV28, TRBJ1-2 and TRBJ2-5.

CDR1 and CDR2 from the germline V gene are SEHNR and FQNEAQ (reference sequence). Trimming cost V 3 bases and J 1 base, with 12 bases left between them. This CDR3 is 15 amino acids long. CDR3 regions were amplified by Arm-PCR using iRepertoire HTBI primers to build TCR beta libraries. Using its own MiXCR run on the multiplex PCR reads, TCRdb lists one record per CDR3 protein. Of about 520,000 distinct CDR3 sequences in the sample, around 11% were seen once. Separately, the same data were catalogued under a study of T cells in Graves' hyperthyroidism and ophthalmopathy.

This clonotype originated in a woman aged 25-40 years with Graves disease. This chain uses TRBV7-9 with TRBJ1-1; D call uncertain. Sequencing was performed on peripheral blood mononuclear cells (PBMCs), taken at new diagnosis, from a patient treated with antithyroid drugs. The CDR3 loop reads CASSFLARANTEAFF. CDR3 bases: TGTGCCAGCAGCTTCTTGGCGCGGGCGAACACTGAAGCTTTCTTT.